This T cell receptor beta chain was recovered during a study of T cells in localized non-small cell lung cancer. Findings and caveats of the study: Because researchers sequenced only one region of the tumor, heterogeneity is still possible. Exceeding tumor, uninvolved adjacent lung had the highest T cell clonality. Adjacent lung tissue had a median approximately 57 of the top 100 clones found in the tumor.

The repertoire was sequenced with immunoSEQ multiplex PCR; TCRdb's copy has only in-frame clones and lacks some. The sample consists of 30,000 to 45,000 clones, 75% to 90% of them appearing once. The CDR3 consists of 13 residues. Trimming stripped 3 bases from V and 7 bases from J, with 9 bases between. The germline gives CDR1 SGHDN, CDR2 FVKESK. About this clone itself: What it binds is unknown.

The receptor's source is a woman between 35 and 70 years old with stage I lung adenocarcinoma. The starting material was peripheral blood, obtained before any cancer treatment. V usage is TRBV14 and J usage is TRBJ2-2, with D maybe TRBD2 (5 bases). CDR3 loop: CASSQQTIGELFF. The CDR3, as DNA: TGTGCCAGCAGCCAGCAGACTATCGGGGAGCTGTTTTTT.